This TCR beta chain was found in a study of T cells in Graves' hyperthyroidism and ophthalmopathy (dated by TCRdb to the late 2010s). The study in broad terms: To identify distinguishing TCR V-J signatures, a discovery cohort of 100 or so patients was used, comprising some 43 with Graves' ophthalmopathy and under 60 with stable Graves' hyperthyroidism. An independent validation cohort of about 20 hyperthyroidism patients and about 15 patients who later progressed to ophthalmopathy tested prospective prediction of ophthalmopathy. The approximately 100 discovery patients were divided at random into training and test sets in a 7:3 ratio. The study also compared thyroid tissue and blood T-cell repertoires from 5 to 7 Graves' hyperthyroidism patients. After sampling, hyperthyroidism patients received methimazole starting at 30 mg daily, and ophthalmopathy patients received high-dose intravenous methylprednisolone. TCR Vbeta CDR3 sequencing of around 130 peripheral blood samples (approximately 44 ophthalmopathy, some 75 hyperthyroidism and approximately 17 progressor patients) is reported in the paper. Beyond this particular receptor, the publication reports: No statistical method was used to fix the sample size in advance, and group allocation was not hidden from the investigators. Most expanded thyroid clonotypes (frequency above 0.001) were also found in blood, which suggests that blood repertoires may mirror thyroid immune responses. A model built on a 13 V-J signature distinguished ophthalmopathy from stable hyperthyroidism, reaching about 89% sensitivity and about 81% specificity in cross-validation and 80%/75% in testing. In validation, progression to ophthalmopathy was predicted by the model with roughly 71% sensitivity and just over 72% specificity, a median of roughly six months before onset.

Any patient with an uncontrolled infection, another autoimmune disease, pregnancy or lactation was excluded. Diagnoses were based on clinical symptoms, serum thyroxine and TRAb, thyroid ultrasound and orbital computed tomography. Trizol reagent was used to extract total RNA, and RNA quality was then checked on an Agilent 2100 Bioanalyzer. In this sample, this clonotype turned up many times. The antigen this receptor binds is unknown. Base qualities are not at hand, and no much larger clone is one base apart. The TCR beta CDR3 regions were amplified from the RNA transcripts. A first-round RT-PCR of the TCR CDR3 used the HTBI primer set with the Qiagen OneStep RT-PCR kit. A second multiplex PCR round built the libraries, followed by size selection and purification. Libraries were sequenced paired-end with 100 bp reads on an Illumina HiSeq2000. The study's processing was this. Raw data were processed with SOAPnuke, discarding reads with adapters, uncalled bases, mean Phred below 15, or no exact constant-primer or identifier match. High-quality paired reads were merged using COPE v1.2.5, and each unique nucleotide sequence was defined as a clonotype. MiTCR v1.1 was used to align the clonotypes against IMGT TRBV, TRBD and TRBJ reference segments. Analysis was restricted to V-J combinations with a frequency above 0.0001, which covered roughly 99% of repertoires. A TCS score was defined as the ratio of F50 (clonal expansion) to E x V (chaos), with BLOSUM62-based TCRdist applied between CDR3 peptides within each V-J. Welch's t-statistics and random forest reduced 514 V-J features to 13, which were used in a naive Bayes classifier (R e1071). The similarity between thyroid and blood repertoires was quantified using the Morisita-Horn index. The public reads were quality trimmed at Q25 with fastp and then assembled into clones with MiXCR by TCRdb, keeping productive beta chains. Each CDR3 protein appears once, grouped with its most common genes and DNA. Clone size and V and J calls follow TCRdb, not the original study. A total of 500,000 to 600,000 distinct CDR3 sequences appear in this sample, under 60% of them only once. The ten largest account for over 15% of the sample.

Sequences ENHRY (CDR1) and SYGVKD (CDR2) are obtained from the germline V gene. Reading from cysteine to phenylalanine, the CDR3 counts 15 amino acids. Only the CDR3 DNA stays, 45 bases, in frame from base 1. V is cut by 8 bases and J by 4 bases, and the space between the germline ends is 18 bases. The sequenced sample consisted of peripheral blood or thyroid tissue (not recorded which). The source is an adult woman with Graves' disease, either hyperthyroidism or ophthalmopathy (not recorded which). The V and J genes are TRBV10-3 and TRBJ2-1; the D region possibly corresponds to TRBD2 (6 bases align). The CDR3 reads as follows: CAIGGLDQFYNEQFF. The bases are TGTGCCATCGGGGGACTCGATCAGTTTTACAATGAGCAGTTCTTC.